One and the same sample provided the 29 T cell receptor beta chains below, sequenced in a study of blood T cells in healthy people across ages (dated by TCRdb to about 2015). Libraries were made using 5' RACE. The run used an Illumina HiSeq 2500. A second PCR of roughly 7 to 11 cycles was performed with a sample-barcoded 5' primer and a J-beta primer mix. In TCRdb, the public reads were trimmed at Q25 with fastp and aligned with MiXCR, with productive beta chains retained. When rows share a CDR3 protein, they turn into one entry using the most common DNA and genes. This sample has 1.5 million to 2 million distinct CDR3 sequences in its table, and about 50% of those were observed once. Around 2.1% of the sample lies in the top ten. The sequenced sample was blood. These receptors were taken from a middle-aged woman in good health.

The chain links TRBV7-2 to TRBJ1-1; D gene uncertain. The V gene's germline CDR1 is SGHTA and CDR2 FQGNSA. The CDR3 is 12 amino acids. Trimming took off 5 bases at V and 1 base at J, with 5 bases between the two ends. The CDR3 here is CASSHPNTEAFF. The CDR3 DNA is TGTGCCAGCAGCCACCCGAACACTGAAGCTTTCTTT.

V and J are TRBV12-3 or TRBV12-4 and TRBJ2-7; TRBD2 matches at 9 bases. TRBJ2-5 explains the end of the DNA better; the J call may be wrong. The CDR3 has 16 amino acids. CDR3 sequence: CASSFGLAGDGETQYF. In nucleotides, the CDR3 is TGTGCCAGCAGTTTTGGCTTAGCGGGGGACGGGGAGACCCAGTACTTC.

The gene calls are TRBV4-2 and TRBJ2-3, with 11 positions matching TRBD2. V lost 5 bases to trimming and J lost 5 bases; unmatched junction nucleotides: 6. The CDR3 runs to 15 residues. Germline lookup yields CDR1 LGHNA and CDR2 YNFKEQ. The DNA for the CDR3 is TGTGCCAGCAGCTATACTAGCGGGGGAGGAGATACGCAGTATTTT. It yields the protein CASSYTSGGGDTQYF.

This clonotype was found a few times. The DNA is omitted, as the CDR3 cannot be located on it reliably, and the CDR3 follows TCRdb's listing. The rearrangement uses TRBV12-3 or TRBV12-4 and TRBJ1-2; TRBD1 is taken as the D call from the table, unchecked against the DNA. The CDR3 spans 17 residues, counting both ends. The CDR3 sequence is CASSSSDRGGITYGYTF.

The CDR3 DNA sequence: TGTGCCAGCAGCCAGAGACTAGCGGGGGGTCCCGGGGAGCAGTTCTTC. Translating it yields CASSQRLAGGPGEQFF. The V gene is TRBV3-1, the J gene TRBJ2-1; 13 nucleotides match TRBD2. With 3 bases clipped from V and 10 bases from J, the junction kept 9 bases outside the gene matches. Looked up from germline, CDR1 is LGHDT and CDR2 is YNNKEL (reference sequence). The CDR3 consists of 16 residues.

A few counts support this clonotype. CDR3 sequence (DNA): TGTGCCAGCAGCAAAGTCGAAGGGACAGGGATCTACGAGCAGTACTTC. It yields the protein CASSKVEGTGIYEQYF. The gene calls are TRBV21-1 and TRBJ2-7; the listed D gene, TRBD1, was not tested against the DNA. TRBV21-1 is designated a pseudogene. The CDR3 consists of 16 residues.

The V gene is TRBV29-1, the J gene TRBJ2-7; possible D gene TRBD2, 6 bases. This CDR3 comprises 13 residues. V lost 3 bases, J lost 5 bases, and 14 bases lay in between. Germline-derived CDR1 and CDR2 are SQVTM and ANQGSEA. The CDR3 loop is CSVDSGVGHEQYF. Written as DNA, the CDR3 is TGCAGCGTTGATTCGGGGGTAGGCCACGAGCAGTACTTC.

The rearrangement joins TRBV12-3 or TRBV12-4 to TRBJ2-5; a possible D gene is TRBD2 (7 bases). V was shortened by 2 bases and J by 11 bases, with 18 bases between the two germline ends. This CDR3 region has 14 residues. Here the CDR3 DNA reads TGTGCCAGCAGTTTATTGGGGGGGCCTGGGGAGCAGTACTTC. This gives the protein CASSLLGGPGEQYF.

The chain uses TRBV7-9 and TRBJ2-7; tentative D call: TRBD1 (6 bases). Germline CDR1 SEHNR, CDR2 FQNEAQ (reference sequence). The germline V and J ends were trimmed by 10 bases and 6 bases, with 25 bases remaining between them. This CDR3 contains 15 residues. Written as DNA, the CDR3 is TGTGCCAACAGTTCCGCTACCAGGGGAGACCCCGAGCAGTACTTC. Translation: CANSSATRGDPEQYF. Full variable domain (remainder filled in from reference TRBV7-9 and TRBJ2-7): DTGVSQNPRHKITKRGQNVTFRCDPISEHNRLYWYRQTLGQGPEFLTYFQNEAQLEKSRLLSDRFSAERPKGSFSTLEIQRTEQGDSAMYLCANSSATRGDPEQYFGPGTRLTVT.

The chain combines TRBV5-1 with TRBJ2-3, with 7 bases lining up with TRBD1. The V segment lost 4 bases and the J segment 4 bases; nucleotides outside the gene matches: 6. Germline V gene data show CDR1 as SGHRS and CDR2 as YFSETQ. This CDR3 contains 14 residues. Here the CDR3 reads CASSPGQVSDTQYF. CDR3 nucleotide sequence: TGCGCCAGCAGCCCCGGACAGGTGTCAGATACGCAGTATTTT.

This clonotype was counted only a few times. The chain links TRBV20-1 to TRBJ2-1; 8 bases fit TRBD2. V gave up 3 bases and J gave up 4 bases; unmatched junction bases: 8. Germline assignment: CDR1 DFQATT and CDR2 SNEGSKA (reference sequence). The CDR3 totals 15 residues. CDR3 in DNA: TGCAGTGCTAGTTCCCGGGGGGGCAGGTACAATGAGCAGTTCTTC. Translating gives CSASSRGGRYNEQFF.

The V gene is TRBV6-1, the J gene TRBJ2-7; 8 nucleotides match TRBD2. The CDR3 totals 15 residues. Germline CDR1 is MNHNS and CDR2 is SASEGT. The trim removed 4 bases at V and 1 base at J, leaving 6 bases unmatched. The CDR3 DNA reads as TGTGCCAGCAGTGTGGCGGGGGGTGAGTCCTACGAGCAGTACTTC. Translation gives CASSVAGGESYEQYF.

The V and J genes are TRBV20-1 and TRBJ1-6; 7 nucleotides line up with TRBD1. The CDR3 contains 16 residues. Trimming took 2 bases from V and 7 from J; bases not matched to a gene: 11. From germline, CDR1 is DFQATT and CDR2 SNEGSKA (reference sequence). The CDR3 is CSARYTRQGINSPLHF. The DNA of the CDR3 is TGCAGTGCTAGATACACCAGACAGGGTATCAATTCACCCCTCCACTTT.

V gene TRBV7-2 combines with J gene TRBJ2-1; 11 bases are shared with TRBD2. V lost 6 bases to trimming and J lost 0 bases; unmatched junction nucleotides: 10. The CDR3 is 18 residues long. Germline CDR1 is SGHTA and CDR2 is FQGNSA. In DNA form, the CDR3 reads TGTGCCAGCAGGCCTAGCGGGGGGCCTTGCAGCTCCTACAATGAGCAGTTCTTC. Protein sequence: CASRPSGGPCSSYNEQFF.

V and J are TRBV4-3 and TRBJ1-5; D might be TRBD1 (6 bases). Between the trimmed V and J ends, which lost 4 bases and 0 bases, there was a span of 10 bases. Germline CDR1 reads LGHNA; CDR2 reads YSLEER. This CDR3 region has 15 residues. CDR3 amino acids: CASSLGHYSNQPQHF. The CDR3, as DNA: TGCGCCAGCAGCCTGGGACATTATAGCAATCAGCCCCAGCATTTT.

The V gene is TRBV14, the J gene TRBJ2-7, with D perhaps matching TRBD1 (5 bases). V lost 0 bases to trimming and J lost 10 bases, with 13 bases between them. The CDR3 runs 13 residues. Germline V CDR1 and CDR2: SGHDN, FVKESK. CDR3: CASSQDGVRVQYF. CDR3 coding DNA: TGTGCCAGCAGCCAAGATGGTGTCAGGGTCCAGTACTTC.

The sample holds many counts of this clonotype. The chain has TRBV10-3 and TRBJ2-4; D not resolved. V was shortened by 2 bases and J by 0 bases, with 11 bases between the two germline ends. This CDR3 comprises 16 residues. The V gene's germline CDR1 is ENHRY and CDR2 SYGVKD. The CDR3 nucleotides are TGTGCCATCAGTGAGATCCGGGCAAGAGCCAAAAACATTCAGTACTTC. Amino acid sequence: CAISEIRARAKNIQYF.

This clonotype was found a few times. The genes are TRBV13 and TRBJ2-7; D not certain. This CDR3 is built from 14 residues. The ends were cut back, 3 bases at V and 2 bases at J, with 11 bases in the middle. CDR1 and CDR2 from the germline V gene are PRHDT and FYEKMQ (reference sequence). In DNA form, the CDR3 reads TGTGCCAGCAGCTTCGGCCGGACCCCCTACGAGCAGTACTTC. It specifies CASSFGRTPYEQYF.

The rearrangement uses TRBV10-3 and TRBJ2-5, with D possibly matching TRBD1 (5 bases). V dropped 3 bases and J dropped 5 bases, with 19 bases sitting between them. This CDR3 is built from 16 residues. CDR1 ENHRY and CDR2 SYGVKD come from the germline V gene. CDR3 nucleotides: TGTGCCATCAGTGAAGGGTCGGGCAGGGTCGGGGAGACCCAGTACTTC. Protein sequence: CAISEGSGRVGETQYF.

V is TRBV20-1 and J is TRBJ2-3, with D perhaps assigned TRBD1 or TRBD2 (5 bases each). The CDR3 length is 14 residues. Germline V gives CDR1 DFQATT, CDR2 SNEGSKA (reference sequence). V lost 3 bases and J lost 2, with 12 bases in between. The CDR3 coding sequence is TGCAGTGCTAGCTCCGGGACCGTCACAGATACGCAGTATTTT. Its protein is CSASSGTVTDTQYF.

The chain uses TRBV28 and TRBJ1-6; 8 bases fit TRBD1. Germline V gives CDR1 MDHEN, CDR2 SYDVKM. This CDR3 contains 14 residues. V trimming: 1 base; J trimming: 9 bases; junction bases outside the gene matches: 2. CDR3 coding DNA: TGTGCCAGCAGTTTATCCGACAGGGGTTCACCCCTCCACTTT. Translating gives CASSLSDRGSPLHF.

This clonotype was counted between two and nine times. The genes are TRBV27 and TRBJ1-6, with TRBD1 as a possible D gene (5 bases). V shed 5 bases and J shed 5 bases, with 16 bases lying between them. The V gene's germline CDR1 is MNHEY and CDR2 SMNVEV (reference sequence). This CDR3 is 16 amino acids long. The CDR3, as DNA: TGTGCCAGCAGTCCTTCCTGGGGCACGGATAATTCACCCCTCCACTTT. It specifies CASSPSWGTDNSPLHF.

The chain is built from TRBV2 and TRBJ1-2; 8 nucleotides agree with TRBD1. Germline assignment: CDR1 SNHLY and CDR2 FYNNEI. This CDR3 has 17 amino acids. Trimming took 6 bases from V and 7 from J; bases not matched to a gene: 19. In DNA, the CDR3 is TGTGCCAGCAGCACTCTGCGGGCAGGGGGCGCGTTGTCTGGCTACACCTTC. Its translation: CASSTLRAGGALSGYTF.

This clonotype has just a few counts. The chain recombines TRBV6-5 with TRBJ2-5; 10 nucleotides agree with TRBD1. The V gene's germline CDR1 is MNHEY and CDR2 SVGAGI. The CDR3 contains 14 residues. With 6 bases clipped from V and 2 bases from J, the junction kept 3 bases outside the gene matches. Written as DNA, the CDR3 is TGTGCCAGCAGAAGGACAGGGGGACAAGAGACCCAGTACTTC. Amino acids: CASRRTGGQETQYF.

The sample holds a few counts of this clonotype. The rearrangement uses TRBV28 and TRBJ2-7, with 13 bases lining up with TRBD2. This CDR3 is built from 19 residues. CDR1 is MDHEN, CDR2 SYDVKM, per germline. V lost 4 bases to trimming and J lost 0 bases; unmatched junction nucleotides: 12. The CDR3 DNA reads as TGTGCCAGCAGTTCCCCTAGGACTAGCGGGGGCCAGAGCTCCTACGAGCAGTACTTC. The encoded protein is CASSSPRTSGGQSSYEQYF.

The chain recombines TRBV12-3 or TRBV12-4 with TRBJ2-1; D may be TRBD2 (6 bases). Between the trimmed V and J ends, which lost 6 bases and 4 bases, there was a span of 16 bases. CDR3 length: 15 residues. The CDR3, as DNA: TGTGCCAGCAGCCCAAGGTCTAGCGAGTACAATGAGCAGTTCTTC. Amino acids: CASSPRSSEYNEQFF.

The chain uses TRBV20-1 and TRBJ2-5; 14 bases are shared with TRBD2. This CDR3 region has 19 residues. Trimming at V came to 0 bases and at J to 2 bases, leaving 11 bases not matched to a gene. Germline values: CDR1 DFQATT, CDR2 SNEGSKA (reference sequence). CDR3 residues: CSARDWGGTSGGEQETQYF. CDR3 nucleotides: TGCAGTGCTAGAGACTGGGGAGGGACTAGCGGGGGAGAGCAAGAGACCCAGTACTTC.

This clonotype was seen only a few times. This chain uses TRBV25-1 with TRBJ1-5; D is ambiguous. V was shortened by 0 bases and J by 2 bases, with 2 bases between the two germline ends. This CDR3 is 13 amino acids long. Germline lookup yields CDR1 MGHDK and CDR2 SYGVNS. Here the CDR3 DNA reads TGTGCCAGCAGTGAATACGGCAATCAGCCCCAGCATTTT. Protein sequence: CASSEYGNQPQHF.

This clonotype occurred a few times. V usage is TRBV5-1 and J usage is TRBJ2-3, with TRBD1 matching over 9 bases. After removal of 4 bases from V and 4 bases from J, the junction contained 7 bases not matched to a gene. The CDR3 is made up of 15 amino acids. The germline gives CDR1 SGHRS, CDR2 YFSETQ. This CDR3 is CASSIGQGISDTQYF. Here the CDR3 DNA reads TGCGCCAGCAGCATAGGACAGGGGATCTCAGATACGCAGTATTTT. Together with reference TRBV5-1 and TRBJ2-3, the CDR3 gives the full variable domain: KAGVTQTPRYLIKTRGQQVTLSCSPISGHRSVSWYQQTPGQGLQFLFEYFSETQRNKGNFPGRFSGRQFSNSRSEMNVSTLELGDSALYLCASSIGQGISDTQYFGPGTRLTVL.